A selection of T cell receptor beta chains follows, all from one sample in a study of blood T cell repertoires in COVID-19. Method: immunoSEQ multiplex PCR; TCRdb's copy keeps in-frame clones and lacks some. The sample contains 85,000 to 130,000 clones, approximately 92% of which appear only once. The sequenced sample consisted of peripheral blood. The receptors were gathered from a man aged 65-85 years with acute or convalescent COVID-19. Each CDR3 is given with its conserved first and last residue. Fields, in order: D gene, J gene, V gene, clone size, CDR3 DNA, CDR3 protein. A D gene is named only where the DNA matches it firmly. Size is omitted from some rows. Given values are once, few, many or a class for expanded clones.

D gene: TRBD1
J gene: TRBJ2-4
V gene: TRBV19
clone size: NA
CDR3 DNA: TGTGCCAGTAGTAAAAACCCAGACAGGGTCGGAAACATTCAGTACTTC
CDR3 protein: CASSKNPDRVGNIQYF

D gene: TRBD1
J gene: TRBJ1-2
V gene: TRBV19
clone size: NA
CDR3 DNA: TGTGCCAGTAGCCTACAGGGGGCTTATGGCTACACCTTC
CDR3 protein: CASSLQGAYGYTF

D gene: NA
J gene: TRBJ1-1
V gene: TRBV30
clone size: NA
CDR3 DNA: TGTGCCTGGAGTCCCGGCACTGAAGCTTTCTTT
CDR3 protein: CAWSPGTEAFF

D gene: NA
J gene: TRBJ2-2
V gene: TRBV6-5
clone size: NA
CDR3 DNA: TGTGCCAGCCGGCGGGCTCGGACCGGGGAGCTGTTTTTT
CDR3 protein: CASRRARTGELFF

D gene: TRBD1
J gene: TRBJ1-4
V gene: TRBV20-1
clone size: NA
CDR3 DNA: TGCAGTGCTTTCCGGACAGGGCTGTTTTTT
CDR3 protein: CSAFRTGLFF

D gene: NA
J gene: TRBJ2-2
V gene: TRBV6-5
clone size: NA
CDR3 DNA: TGTGCCACCAAGGATGGAGCGAACACCGGGGAGCTGTTTTTT
CDR3 protein: CATKDGANTGELFF

D gene: NA
J gene: TRBJ1-2
V gene: TRBV19
clone size: NA
CDR3 DNA: TGTGCCAGTAGCCTTGACAGCTCGGCCAGCTATGGCTACACCTTC
CDR3 protein: CASSLDSSASYGYTF

D gene: NA
J gene: TRBJ2-7
V gene: TRBV19
clone size: NA
CDR3 DNA: TGTGCCAGTACCACAGGGTTAGGGGAGCAGTACTTC
CDR3 protein: CASTTGLGEQYF

D gene: NA
J gene: TRBJ1-2
V gene: TRBV5-6
clone size: few
CDR3 DNA: TGTGCCAGCCGCCCCTCCTATACAGGGACCAAGCCCTATGGCTACACCTTC
CDR3 protein: CASRPSYTGTKPYGYTF

D gene: TRBD2
J gene: TRBJ2-1
V gene: TRBV2
clone size: NA
CDR3 DNA: TGTGCCAACACGAAGACTAGCGGGGGTAGTAATGAGCAGTTCTTC
CDR3 protein: CANTKTSGGSNEQFF

D gene: TRBD2
J gene: TRBJ2-7
V gene: TRBV6-1
clone size: once
CDR3 DNA: TGTGCCAGCAGCTCTCCCGAGCGGGAAGTCTACGAGCAGTACTTC
CDR3 protein: CASSSPEREVYEQYF

D gene: NA
J gene: TRBJ1-2
V gene: TRBV28
clone size: NA
CDR3 DNA: TGTGCCAGCAAAGTCGGGGGAGGCTATGGCTACACCTTC
CDR3 protein: CASKVGGGYGYTF

D gene: TRBD2
J gene: TRBJ2-7
V gene: TRBV7-2
clone size: once
CDR3 DNA: TGTGCCAGCAGCTTCGATGTGGGAGGGAACGAGCAGTACTTC
CDR3 protein: CASSFDVGGNEQYF

D gene: NA
J gene: TRBJ2-7
V gene: TRBV1
clone size: NA
CDR3 DNA: TGCACCAGCAGCCAAGATCCAGAGAGAGGATCCTACGAGCAGTACTTC
CDR3 protein: CTSSQDPERGSYEQYF

D gene: TRBD2
J gene: TRBJ2-7
V gene: TRBV18
clone size: NA
CDR3 DNA: TGTGCCAGCTCACCGACTAGCGGGGGATACTACGAGCAGTACTTC
CDR3 protein: CASSPTSGGYYEQYF

D gene: TRBD1
J gene: TRBJ1-3
V gene: TRBV5-3
clone size: NA
CDR3 DNA: TGTGCCAGAAGCGCCAGAGGACAGGGGCGCGAAAACACCATATATTTT
CDR3 protein: CARSARGQGRENTIYF

D gene: TRBD1
J gene: TRBJ2-5
V gene: TRBV3-1/TRBV3-2
clone size: NA
CDR3 DNA: TGTGCCAGCAGCCAACGGGACAGGGGGTGGGAGACCCAGTACTTC
CDR3 protein: CASSQRDRGWETQYF

D gene: NA
J gene: TRBJ2-7
V gene: TRBV4-2
clone size: NA
CDR3 DNA: TGTGCCAGCAGCCAAGCAGGCCGCTCCTACGAGCAGTACTTC
CDR3 protein: CASSQAGRSYEQYF

D gene: TRBD2
J gene: TRBJ2-7
V gene: TRBV4-2
clone size: NA
CDR3 DNA: TGTGCCAGCAGCCAAGAGGGGCCACTAGCGGGAGGGCCCTACGAGCAGTACTTC
CDR3 protein: CASSQEGPLAGGPYEQYF

D gene: NA
J gene: TRBJ1-4
V gene: TRBV14
clone size: NA
CDR3 DNA: TGTGCCAGCAGCGGGCCGGAGGGGGAAAAACTGTTTTTT
CDR3 protein: CASSGPEGEKLFF